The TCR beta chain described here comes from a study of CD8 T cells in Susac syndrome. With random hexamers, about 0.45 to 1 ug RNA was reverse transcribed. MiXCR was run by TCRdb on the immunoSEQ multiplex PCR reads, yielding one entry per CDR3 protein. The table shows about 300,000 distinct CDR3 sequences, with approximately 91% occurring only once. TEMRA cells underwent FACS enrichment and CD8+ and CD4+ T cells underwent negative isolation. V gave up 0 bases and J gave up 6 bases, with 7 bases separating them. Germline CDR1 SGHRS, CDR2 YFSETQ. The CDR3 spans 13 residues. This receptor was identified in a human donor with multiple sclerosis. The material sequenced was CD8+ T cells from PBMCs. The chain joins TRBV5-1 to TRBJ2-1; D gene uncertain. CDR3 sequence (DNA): TGCGCCAGCAGCTTGGGCGGATCCAATGAGCAGTTCTTC. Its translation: CASSLGGSNEQFF.